Each of the 5 T cell receptor beta chains below was sequenced from the same sample in a study of T cell changes during pregnancy in multiple sclerosis. Data came from immunoSEQ multiplex PCR; TCRdb stores just in-frame clones and leaves some out. Of 80,000 to 130,000 clones in the sample, 94% were seen once. Sequences were derived from peripheral blood, sampled before pregnancy. Source of these receptors: a female donor with multiple sclerosis, enrolled in a pregnancy study.

V is TRBV28 and J is TRBJ1-5; TRBD1 agrees at 7 bases. Germline CDR1 is MDHEN and CDR2 is SYDVKM. After removal of 2 bases from V and 3 bases from J, the junction contained 4 bases not matched to a gene. The CDR3 consists of 15 residues. The CDR3 here is CASSLRDRHNQPQHF. The CDR3 DNA follows: TGTGCCAGCAGTTTAAGGGACAGACACAATCAGCCCCAGCATTTT.

This clone was seen just once. The V gene is TRBV2, the J gene TRBJ2-7; a weak D match, TRBD2 (7 bases). The germline gives CDR1 SNHLY, CDR2 FYNNEI. The CDR3 totals 14 residues. Trimming took off 2 bases at V and 5 bases at J, with 13 bases between the two ends. DNA for the CDR3: TGTGCCAGCAGTGAAACCCGGGGGGCGCACGAGCAGTACTTC. Protein sequence: CASSETRGAHEQYF.

CDR3 nucleotides: TGTGCCAGCAGCATATCCGGGACAGGGAGGGATGAGCAGTTCTTC. This gives the protein CASSISGTGRDEQFF. V gene TRBV5-6 combines with J gene TRBJ2-1, with TRBD1 matching 9 bases. V gave up 4 bases and J gave up 8 bases; unmatched junction bases: 10. Germline V gene lookup returns CDR1 SGHDT and CDR2 YYEEEE. CDR3 size: 15 residues.

The gene calls are TRBV30 and TRBJ2-4; D possibly corresponds to TRBD2 (6 bases). Trimming took 0 bases from V and 3 from J, leaving 12 bases between them. Germline assignment: CDR1 GTSNPN and CDR2 SVGIG (reference sequence). The CDR3 is 15 residues long. The CDR3 reads CAWSVAGRHKNIQYF. The CDR3 DNA follows: TGTGCCTGGAGTGTGGCAGGGAGGCACAAAAACATTCAGTACTTC. Using reference TRBV30 and TRBJ2-4 for the parts outside the CDR3, the full variable domain is SQTIHQWPATLVQPVGSPLSLECTVEGTSNPNLYWYRQAAGRGLQLLFYSVGIGQISSEVPQNLSASRPQDRQFILSSKKLLLSDSGFYLCAWSVAGRHKNIQYFGAGTRLSVL.

The chain recombines TRBV5-6 with TRBJ1-1, with D uncertain. The V gene's germline CDR1 is SGHDT and CDR2 YYEEEE. This CDR3 is 13 amino acids long. V dropped 5 bases and J dropped 4 bases, with 12 bases sitting between them. CDR3 sequence reads: CASSRFRVTEAFF. CDR3 sequence (DNA): TGTGCCAGCAGTCGTTTCCGGGTCACTGAAGCTTTCTTT.